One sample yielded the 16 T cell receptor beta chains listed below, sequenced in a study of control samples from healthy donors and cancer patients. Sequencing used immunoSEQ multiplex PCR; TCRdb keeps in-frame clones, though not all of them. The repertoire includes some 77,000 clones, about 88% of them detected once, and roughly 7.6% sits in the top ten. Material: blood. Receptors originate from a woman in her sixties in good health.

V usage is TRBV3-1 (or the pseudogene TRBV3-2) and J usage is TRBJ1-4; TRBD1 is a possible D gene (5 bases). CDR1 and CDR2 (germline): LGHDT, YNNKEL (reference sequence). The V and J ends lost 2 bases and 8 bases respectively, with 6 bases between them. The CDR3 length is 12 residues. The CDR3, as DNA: TGTGCCAGCAGCCAACGGACAGAAAAACTGTTTTTT. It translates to CASSQRTEKLFF.

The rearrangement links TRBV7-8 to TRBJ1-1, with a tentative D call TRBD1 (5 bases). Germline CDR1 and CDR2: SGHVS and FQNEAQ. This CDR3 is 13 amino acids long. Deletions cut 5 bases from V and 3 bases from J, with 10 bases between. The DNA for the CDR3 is TGTGCCAGCAGCACTCAGGGTGACACTGAAGCTTTCTTT. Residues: CASSTQGDTEAFF.

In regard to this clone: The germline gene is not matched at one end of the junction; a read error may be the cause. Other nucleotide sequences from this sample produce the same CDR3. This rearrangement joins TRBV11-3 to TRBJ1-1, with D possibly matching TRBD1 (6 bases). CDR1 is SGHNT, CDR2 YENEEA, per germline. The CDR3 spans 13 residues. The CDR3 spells CASGDTSNTEAFF. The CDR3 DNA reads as TGCGCCAGCGGGGACACCTCGAACACTGAAGCTTTCTTT.

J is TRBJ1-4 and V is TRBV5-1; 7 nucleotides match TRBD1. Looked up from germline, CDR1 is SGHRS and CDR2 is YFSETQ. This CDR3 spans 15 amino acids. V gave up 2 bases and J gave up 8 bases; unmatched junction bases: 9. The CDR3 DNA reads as TGCGCCAGCAGCTTCCGGGACCCAGGGGGGGAAAAACTGTTTTTT. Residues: CASSFRDPGGEKLFF.

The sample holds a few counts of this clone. The CDR3 DNA sequence: TGTGCCAGCAGCCAAGCAGGGGGGCCGACAGATACGCAGTATTTT. It yields the protein CASSQAGGPTDTQYF. The chain employs TRBV4-2 and TRBJ2-3, with D tentatively TRBD1 (7 bases). The germline V gene has CDR1 LGHNA and CDR2 YNFKEQ. Trimming stripped 1 base from V and 3 bases from J, with 11 bases between. The CDR3 is made up of 15 amino acids.

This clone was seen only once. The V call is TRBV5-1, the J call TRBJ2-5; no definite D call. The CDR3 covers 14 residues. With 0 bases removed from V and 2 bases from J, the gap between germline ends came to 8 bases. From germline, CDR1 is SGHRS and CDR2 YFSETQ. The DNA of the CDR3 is TGCGCCAGCAGCTTGGGTCAGGTACAAGAGACCCAGTACTTC. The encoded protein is CASSLGQVQETQYF.

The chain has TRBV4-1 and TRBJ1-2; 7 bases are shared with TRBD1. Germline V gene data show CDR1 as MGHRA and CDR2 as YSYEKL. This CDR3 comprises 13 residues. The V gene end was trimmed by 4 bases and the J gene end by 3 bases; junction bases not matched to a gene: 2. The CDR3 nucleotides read TGCGCCAGCAGCCGACAGGGTCACTATGGCTACACCTTC. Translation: CASSRQGHYGYTF.

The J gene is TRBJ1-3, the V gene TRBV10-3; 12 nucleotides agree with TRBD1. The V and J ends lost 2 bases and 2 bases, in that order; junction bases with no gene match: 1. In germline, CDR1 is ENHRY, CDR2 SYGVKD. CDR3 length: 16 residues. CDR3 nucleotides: TGTGCCATCAGTGAGGGGACAGGGGGCACTGGAAACACCATATATTTT. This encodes CAISEGTGGTGNTIYF.

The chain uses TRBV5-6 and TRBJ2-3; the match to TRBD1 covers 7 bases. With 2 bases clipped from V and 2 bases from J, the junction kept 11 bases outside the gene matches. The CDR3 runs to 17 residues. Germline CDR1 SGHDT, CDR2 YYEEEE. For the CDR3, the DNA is TGTGCCAGCAGCTTACGACAGGGAAGGGGGCTCACAGATACGCAGTATTTT. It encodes CASSLRQGRGLTDTQYF.

Here the CDR3 reads CSARPRYEQYF. CDR3 bases: TGCAGTGCACGCCCCAGGTACGAGCAGTACTTC. The chain recombines TRBV20-1 with TRBJ2-7, with D hard to call. Between the trimmed V and J ends, which lost 6 bases and 4 bases, there was a span of 10 bases. The length of the CDR3 is 11 residues. Germline V gives CDR1 DFQATT, CDR2 SNEGSKA (reference sequence).

The CDR3 here is CASSPHLGQRIYSNQPQHF. CDR3 coding DNA: TGCGCCAGCAGCCCACACCTTGGACAGCGGATATATAGCAATCAGCCCCAGCATTTT. The chain has TRBV4-1 and TRBJ1-5, with D possibly matching TRBD1 (6 bases). The CDR3 totals 19 residues. Per germline, CDR1 MGHRA and CDR2 YSYEKL. Trimming left V 4 bases short and J 0 bases short, with 22 bases between.

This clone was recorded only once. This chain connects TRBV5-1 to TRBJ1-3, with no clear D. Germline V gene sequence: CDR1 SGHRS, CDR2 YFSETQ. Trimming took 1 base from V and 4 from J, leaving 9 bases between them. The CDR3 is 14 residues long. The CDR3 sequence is CASSLTGYGNTIYF. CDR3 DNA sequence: TGCGCCAGCAGCTTGACGGGCTACGGAAACACCATATATTTT.

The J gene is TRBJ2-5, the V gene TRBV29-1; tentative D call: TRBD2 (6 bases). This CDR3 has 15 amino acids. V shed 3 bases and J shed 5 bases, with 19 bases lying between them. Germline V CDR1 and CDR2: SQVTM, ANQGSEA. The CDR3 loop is CSVEMGGSLWETQYF. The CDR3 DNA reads TGCAGCGTTGAGATGGGGGGATCCCTTTGGGAGACCCAGTACTTC.

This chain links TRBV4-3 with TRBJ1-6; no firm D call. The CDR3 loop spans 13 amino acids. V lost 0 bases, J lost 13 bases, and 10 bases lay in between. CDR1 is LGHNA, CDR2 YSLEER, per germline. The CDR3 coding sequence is TGCGCCAGCAGCCAAGATCGGACGGTCCCCCTCCACTTT. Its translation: CASSQDRTVPLHF.

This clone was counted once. CDR3 bases: TGTGCCTGCCGAGGTGAAAAACTGTTTTTT. Residues: CACRGEKLFF. This chain connects TRBV30 to TRBJ1-4; D gene ambiguous. The CDR3 is 10 residues long. V dropped 6 bases and J dropped 7 bases, with 6 bases sitting between them. Germline-derived CDR1 and CDR2 are GTSNPN and SVGIG (reference sequence).

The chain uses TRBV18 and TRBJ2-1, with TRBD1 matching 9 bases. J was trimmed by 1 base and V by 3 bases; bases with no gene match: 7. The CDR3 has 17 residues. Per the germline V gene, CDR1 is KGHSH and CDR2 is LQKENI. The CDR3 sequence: CASSPAGTGRSYNEQFF. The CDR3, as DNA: TGTGCCAGCTCACCCGCCGGGACAGGGAGATCCTACAATGAGCAGTTCTTC.